This T cell receptor beta chain was found in a study of blood T cell repertoires in COVID-19. Overall study: Spain, Italy and the United States supplied samples that represented acute and convalescent COVID-19.

The authors' processing: Researchers report that nucleated cell counts were estimated from reference gene primer amplification. TCRdb's copy holds only in-frame clones and misses some; the assay was immunoSEQ multiplex PCR. V, J and clone size derive from that table, while D and trimming were established from the DNA sequence. Counted here are more than 85,000 clones, around 86% occurring once; the ten biggest clones make up around 3.9%. The CDR3 totals 15 residues. The ends lost 4 bases at V and 10 bases at J; junction bases unmatched: 9. The germline V gene encodes CDR1 MGHRA and CDR2 YSYEKL. Source material: peripheral blood. The TCR was taken from a middle-aged man with acute or convalescent COVID-19. The gene calls are TRBV4-1 and TRBJ1-6; 8 bases line up with TRBD1. The CDR3 sequence is CASSPRTGSVSPLHF. CDR3 DNA sequence: TGCGCCAGCAGCCCCCGGACAGGGAGTGTGTCACCCCTCCACTTT.